This T cell receptor beta chain was observed in a study of blood T cell repertoires in COVID-19. At the level of the study: COVID-19 samples, acute and convalescent, were from the United States, Italy and Spain. T cells, B-cell-depleted T cells, or PBMCs provided the cDNA or gDNA that served as material.

The V gene lost 0 bases and the J gene lost 2 bases, with 8 bases spanning the gap. Germline CDR1 is SGHNT and CDR2 is YYREEE (reference sequence). This CDR3 has 14 residues. Methods used by the authors: From reference gene primer amplification, estimates of nucleated cell counts were derived. Measured with immunoSEQ multiplex PCR; TCRdb has only the in-frame clones, and not every one. V, J and clone size reflect that table, while D and trimming were determined from the DNA. In the table there are around 140,000 clones, roughly 91% of which are singletons. This clone was seen just once. The chain has TRBV5-4 and TRBJ2-5; D is undetermined. The sample comprised peripheral blood. This receptor was identified in a man in his 60s with active or convalescent COVID-19. DNA of the CDR3: TGTGCCAGCAGCTTGGGGGCCGATCAAGAGACCCAGTACTTC. Protein product: CASSLGADQETQYF.